The sequence of this T cell receptor beta chain was determined in a study of response to subunit inactivated influenza vaccine. This clonotype appeared a few times. TCRdb redid the calling of the RT-PCR reads with MiXCR, one entry per CDR3 protein. The data hold about 540,000 distinct CDR3 sequences, with roughly 25% observed a single time. Germline CDR1 is KGHDR and CDR2 is SFDVKD. The CDR3 consists of 16 residues. V was trimmed by 4 bases and J by 2 bases, leaving 13 bases between them. These data were likewise used in another study, on T cells expressing NK-cell markers. According to that study: Production of TCR beta cDNA relied on 5'RACE template switching with UMIs.

The chain links TRBV24-1 to TRBJ2-2; weak D call: TRBD1 (6 bases). The TCR comes from a middle-aged man who received an inactivated influenza vaccine. The sample in question was CD4+ T cells sorted from PBMCs, obtained 11 to 12 days after vaccination. CDR3 sequence: CATSEVPGQNTGELFF. In nucleotides, the CDR3 is TGTGCCACCAGTGAGGTTCCGGGACAAAACACCGGGGAGCTGTTTTTT.